This TCR beta chain was sequenced in a study of blood T cells in healthy people across ages. Study-level findings and limits: Older age went with lower TCR beta diversity per million T cells, in a roughly linear way. Both naive CD4+ cell counts and diversity were greater in long-lived donors than in aged donors.

For every donor, a draw yielded around 10 milliliters of peripheral blood. Total RNA extraction produced at least 5.5 micrograms (per sample) for the study. Germline V gene lookup returns CDR1 MNHEY and CDR2 SMNVEV (reference sequence). The CDR3 is 15 amino acids. Trimming stripped 3 bases from V and 4 bases from J, with 13 bases between. This clonotype was seen more than once but under ten times. What it recognizes is unknown. The second PCR ran roughly 6 to 11 cycles with a sample-barcoded 5' primer and J-beta primers. Using its own MiXCR run on the 5' RACE reads, TCRdb lists one record per CDR3 protein. The sample holds about 1.6 million distinct CDR3 sequences, 34% seen once.

Material for sequencing was blood. This TCR was sampled from a woman in her 30s in good health. The chain recombines TRBV27 with TRBJ1-5, with D maybe TRBD1 (5 bases). The CDR3 spells CASSFTGGGNQPQHF. In DNA form, the CDR3 reads TGTGCCAGCAGTTTTACAGGCGGTGGAAATCAGCCCCAGCATTTT.